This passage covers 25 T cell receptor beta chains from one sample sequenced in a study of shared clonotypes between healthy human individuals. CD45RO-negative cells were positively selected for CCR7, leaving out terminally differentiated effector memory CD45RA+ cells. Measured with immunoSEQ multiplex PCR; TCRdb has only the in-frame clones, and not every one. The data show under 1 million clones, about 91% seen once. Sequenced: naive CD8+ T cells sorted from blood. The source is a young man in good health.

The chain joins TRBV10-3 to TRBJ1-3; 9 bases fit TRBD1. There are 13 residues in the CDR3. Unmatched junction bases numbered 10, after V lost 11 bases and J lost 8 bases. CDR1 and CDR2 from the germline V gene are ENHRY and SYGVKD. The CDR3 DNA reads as TGTGCCGCCGAAACAGGGGGCGAGGACACCATATATTTT. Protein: CAAETGGEDTIYF.

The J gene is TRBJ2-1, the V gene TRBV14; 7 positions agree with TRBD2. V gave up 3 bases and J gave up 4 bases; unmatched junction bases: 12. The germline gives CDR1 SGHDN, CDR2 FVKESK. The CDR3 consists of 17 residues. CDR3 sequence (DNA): TGTGCCAGCAGCCACTCAATCCGAGCGGGAACTTACAATGAGCAGTTCTTC. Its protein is CASSHSIRAGTYNEQFF.

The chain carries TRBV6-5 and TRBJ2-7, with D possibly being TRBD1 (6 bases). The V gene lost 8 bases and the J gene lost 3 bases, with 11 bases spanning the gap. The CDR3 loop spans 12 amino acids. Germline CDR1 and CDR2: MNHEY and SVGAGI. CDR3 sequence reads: CASAGANYEQYF. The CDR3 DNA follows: TGTGCCAGCGCAGGGGCTAACTACGAGCAGTACTTC.

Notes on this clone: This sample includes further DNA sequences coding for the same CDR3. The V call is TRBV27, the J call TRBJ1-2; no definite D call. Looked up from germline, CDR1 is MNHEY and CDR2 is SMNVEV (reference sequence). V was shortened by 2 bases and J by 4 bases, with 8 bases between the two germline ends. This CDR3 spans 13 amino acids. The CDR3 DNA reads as TGTGCCAGCAGTTTAGGAGGCTCCTATGGCTACACCTTC. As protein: CASSLGGSYGYTF.

CDR3 sequence: CASSLRGGSYTDTQYF. DNA of the CDR3: TGTGCCAGCAGTTTACGGGGAGGGTCGTACACAGATACGCAGTATTTT. The chain recombines TRBV27 with TRBJ2-3; 7 nucleotides line up with TRBD2. This CDR3 comprises 16 residues. Trimming cost V 2 bases and J 2 bases; bases outside gene matches: 7. CDR1 is MNHEY and CDR2 is SMNVEV in the germline V gene (reference sequence).

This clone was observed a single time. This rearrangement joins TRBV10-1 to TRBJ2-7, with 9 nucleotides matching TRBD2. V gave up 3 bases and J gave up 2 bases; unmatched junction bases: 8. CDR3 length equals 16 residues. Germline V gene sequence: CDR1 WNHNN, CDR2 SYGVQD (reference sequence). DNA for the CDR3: TGCGCCAGCAGTGAATATGGGACTAGCAGCACCTACGAGCAGTACTTC. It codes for CASSEYGTSSTYEQYF.

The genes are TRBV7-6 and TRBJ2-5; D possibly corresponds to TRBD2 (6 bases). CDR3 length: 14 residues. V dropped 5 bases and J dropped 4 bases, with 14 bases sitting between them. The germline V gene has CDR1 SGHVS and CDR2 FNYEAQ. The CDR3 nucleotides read TGTGCCAGCAGCCCGGGGGTGGCGGGAGAGACCCAGTACTTC. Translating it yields CASSPGVAGETQYF. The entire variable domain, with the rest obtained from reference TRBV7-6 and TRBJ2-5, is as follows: GAGVSQSPRYKVTKRGQDVALRCDPISGHVSLYWYRQALGQGPEFLTYFNYEAQQDKSGLPNDRFSAERPEGSISTLTIQRTEQRDSAMYRCASSPGVAGETQYFGPGTRLLVL.

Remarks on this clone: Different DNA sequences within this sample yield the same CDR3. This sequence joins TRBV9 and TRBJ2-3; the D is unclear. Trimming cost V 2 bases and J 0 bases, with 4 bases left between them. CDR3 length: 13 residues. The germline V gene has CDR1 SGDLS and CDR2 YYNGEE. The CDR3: CASSVLSTDTQYF. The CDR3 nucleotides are TGTGCCAGCAGCGTTCTCAGCACAGATACGCAGTATTTT. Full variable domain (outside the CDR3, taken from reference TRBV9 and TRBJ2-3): DSGVTQTPKHLITATGQRVTLRCSPRSGDLSVYWYQQSLDQGLQFLIQYYNGEERAKGNILERFSAQQFPDLHSELNLSSLELGDSALYFCASSVLSTDTQYFGPGTRLTVL.

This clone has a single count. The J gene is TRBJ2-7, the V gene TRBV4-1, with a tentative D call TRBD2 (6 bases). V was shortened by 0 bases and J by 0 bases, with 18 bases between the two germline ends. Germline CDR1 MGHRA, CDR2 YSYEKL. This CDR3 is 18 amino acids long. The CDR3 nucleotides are TGCGCCAGCAGCCAAGAACCTCCGGCTAGCGCTTACTCCTACGAGCAGTACTTC. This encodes CASSQEPPASAYSYEQYF.

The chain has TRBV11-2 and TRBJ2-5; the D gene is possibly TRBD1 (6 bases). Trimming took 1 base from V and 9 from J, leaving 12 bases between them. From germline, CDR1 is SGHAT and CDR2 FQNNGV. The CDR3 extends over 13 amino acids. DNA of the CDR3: TGTGCCAGCAGCTTAGGGACAGTATCGTCCCAGTACTTC. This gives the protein CASSLGTVSSQYF.

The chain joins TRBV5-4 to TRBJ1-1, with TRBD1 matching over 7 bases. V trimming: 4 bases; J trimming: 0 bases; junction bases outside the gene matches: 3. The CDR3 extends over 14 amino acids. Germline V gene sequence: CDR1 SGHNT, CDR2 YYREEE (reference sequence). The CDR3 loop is CASSQQGMNTEAFF. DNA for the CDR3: TGTGCCAGCAGCCAACAGGGGATGAACACTGAAGCTTTCTTT.

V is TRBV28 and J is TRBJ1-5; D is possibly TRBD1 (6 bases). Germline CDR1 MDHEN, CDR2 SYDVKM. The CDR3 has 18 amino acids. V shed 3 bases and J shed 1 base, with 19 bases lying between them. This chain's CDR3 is CASSFQGTLTRSNQPQHF. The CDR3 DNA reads TGTGCCAGCAGTTTTCAGGGGACCCTCACGCGCAGCAATCAGCCCCAGCATTTT.

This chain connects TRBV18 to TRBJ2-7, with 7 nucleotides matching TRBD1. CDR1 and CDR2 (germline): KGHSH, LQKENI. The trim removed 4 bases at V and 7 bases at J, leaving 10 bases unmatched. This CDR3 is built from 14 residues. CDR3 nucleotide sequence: TGTGCCAGCTCACGGCCCGGGACAGCCATGGAGCAGTACTTC. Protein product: CASSRPGTAMEQYF.

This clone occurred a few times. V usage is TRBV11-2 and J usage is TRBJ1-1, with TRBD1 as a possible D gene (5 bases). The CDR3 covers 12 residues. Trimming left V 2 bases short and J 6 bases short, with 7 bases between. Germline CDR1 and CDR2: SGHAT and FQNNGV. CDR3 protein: CASSLQGPEAFF. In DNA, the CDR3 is TGTGCCAGCAGCTTACAGGGACCTGAAGCTTTCTTT.

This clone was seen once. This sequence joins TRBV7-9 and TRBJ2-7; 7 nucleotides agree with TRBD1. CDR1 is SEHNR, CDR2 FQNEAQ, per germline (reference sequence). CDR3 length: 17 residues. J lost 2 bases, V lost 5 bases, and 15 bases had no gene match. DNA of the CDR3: TGTGCCAGCAGCCCAGATCGCTCGGGGACAGTACCCTACGAGCAGTACTTC. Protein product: CASSPDRSGTVPYEQYF.

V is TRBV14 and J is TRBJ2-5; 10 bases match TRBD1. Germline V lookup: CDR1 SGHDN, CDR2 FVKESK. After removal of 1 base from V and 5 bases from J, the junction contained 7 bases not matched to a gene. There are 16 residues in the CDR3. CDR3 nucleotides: TGTGCCAGCAGCCAAGGTGGACAGGGGGTGTTCGAGACCCAGTACTTC. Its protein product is CASSQGGQGVFETQYF.

This CDR3 reads CASSWTAADTQYF. In nucleotides, the CDR3 is TGTGCCAGTAGTTGGACGGCGGCAGATACGCAGTATTTT. The V gene is TRBV19, the J gene TRBJ2-3; D gene unclear. The V gene's germline CDR1 is LNHDA and CDR2 SQIVND (reference sequence). The CDR3 has 13 amino acids. The V end was cut by 5 bases, the J end by 4 bases, with 10 bases between.

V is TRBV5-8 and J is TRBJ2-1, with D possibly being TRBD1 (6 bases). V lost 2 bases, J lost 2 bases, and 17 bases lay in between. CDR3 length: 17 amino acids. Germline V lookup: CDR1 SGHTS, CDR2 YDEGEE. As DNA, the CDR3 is TGTGCCAGCAGCTTTCCAAAGGGGGAGTGGGCCTACAATGAGCAGTTCTTC. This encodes CASSFPKGEWAYNEQFF.

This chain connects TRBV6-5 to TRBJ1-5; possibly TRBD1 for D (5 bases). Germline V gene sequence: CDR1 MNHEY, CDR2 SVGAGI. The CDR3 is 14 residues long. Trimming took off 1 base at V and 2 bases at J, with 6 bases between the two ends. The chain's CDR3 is CASSYLQGNQPQHF. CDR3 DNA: TGTGCCAGCAGTTACTTACAGGGCAATCAGCCCCAGCATTTT.

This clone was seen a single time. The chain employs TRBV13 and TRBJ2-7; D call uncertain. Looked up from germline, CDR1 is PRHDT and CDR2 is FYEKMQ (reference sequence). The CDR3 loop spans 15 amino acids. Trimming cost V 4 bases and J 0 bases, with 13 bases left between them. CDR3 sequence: CASSSPSRSSYEQYF. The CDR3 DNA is TGTGCCAGCAGCTCACCCTCCCGGAGCTCCTACGAGCAGTACTTC.

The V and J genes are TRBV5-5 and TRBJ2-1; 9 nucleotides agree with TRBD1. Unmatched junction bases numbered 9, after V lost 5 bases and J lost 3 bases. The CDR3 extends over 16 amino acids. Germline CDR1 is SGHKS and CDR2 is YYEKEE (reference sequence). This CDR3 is CASRRDRGVLYNEQFF. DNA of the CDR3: TGTGCCAGCAGGCGCGACAGGGGGGTCCTCTACAATGAGCAGTTCTTC.

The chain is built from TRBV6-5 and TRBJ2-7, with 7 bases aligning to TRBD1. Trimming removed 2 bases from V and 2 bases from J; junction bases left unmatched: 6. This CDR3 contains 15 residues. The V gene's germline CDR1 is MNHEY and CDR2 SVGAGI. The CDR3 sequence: CASSYGTGQPYEQYF. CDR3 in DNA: TGTGCCAGCAGTTACGGAACGGGACAGCCCTACGAGCAGTACTTC.

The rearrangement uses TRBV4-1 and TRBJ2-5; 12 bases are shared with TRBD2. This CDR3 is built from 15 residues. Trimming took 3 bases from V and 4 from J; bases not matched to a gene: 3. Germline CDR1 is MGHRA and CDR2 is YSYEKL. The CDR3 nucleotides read TGCGCCAGCAGCCATGAGGGACTAGCGGGAGAGACCCAGTACTTC. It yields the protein CASSHEGLAGETQYF.

The CDR3: CSVEDNTYEQYF. The CDR3 DNA reads TGCAGCGTTGAGGACAACACCTACGAGCAGTACTTC. The chain is built from TRBV29-1 and TRBJ2-7; maybe TRBD1 (5 bases). V was shortened by 3 bases and J by 2 bases, with 8 bases between the two germline ends. The germline V gene has CDR1 SQVTM and CDR2 ANQGSEA. There are 12 residues in the CDR3.

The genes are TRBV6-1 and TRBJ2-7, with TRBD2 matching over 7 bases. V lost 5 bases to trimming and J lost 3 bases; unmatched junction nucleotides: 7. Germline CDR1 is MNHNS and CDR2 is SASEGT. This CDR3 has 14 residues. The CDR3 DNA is TGTGCCAGCAGTATAGCGGGTAAGAACTACGAGCAGTACTTC. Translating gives CASSIAGKNYEQYF.